This record looks at one TCR beta chain sequence and its context. Germline V gives CDR1 MDHEN, CDR2 SYDVKM. The V segment lost 7 bases and the J segment 1 base; nucleotides outside the gene matches: 7. The CDR3 totals 15 residues. The source of the sample is a study of CD8 T cells in Susac syndrome. RNA in amounts of about 0.5 to 1 ug was reverse transcribed with random hexamers. Via MiXCR, TCRdb re-called the immunoSEQ multiplex PCR reads, giving one row per CDR3 protein. The repertoire includes about 150,000 distinct CDR3 sequences, 85% to 95% of them detected once, and over 0.15% sits in the top ten.

The chain employs TRBV28 and TRBJ1-5; 7 bases map to TRBD1. The TCR sequence derives from a human donor with Susac syndrome. Sequencing was done on a sample of CD8+ T cells from PBMCs. Here the CDR3 DNA reads TGTGCCAGCATACCGACAGGGCGCAGCAATCAGCCCCAGCATTTT. This gives the protein CASIPTGRSNQPQHF.